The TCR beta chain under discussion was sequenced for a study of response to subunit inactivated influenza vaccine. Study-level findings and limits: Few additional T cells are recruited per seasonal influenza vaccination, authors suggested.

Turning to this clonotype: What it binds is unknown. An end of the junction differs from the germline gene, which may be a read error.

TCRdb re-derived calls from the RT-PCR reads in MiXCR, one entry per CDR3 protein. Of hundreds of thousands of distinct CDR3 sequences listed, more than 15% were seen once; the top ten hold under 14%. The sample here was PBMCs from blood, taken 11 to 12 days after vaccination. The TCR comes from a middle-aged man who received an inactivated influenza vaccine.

Written as DNA, the CDR3 is TGTGCCAGCAGCGCAAGGGTACGACGGGGATCTGGAAACACCACATATTTT. Translated: CASSARVRRGSGNTTYF. The chain recombines TRBV7-9 with TRBJ1-3, with D hard to call. This CDR3 has 17 amino acids. Per the germline V gene, CDR1 is SEHNR and CDR2 is FQNEAQ (reference sequence).